The 5 T cell receptor beta chains reported below all come from one sample, sequenced in a study of cytomegalovirus exposure and HLA in healthy donors. The assay was immunoSEQ multiplex PCR, and TCRdb's table has in-frame clones only and misses some. The data contain about 130,000 clones, around four fifths of them singletons. Sequencing used PBMCs. The receptor set was obtained from a young man in good health and CMV-seropositive.

The rearrangement uses TRBV19 and TRBJ1-5; perhaps TRBD1 as D (6 bases). CDR3 size: 17 residues. Trimming cost V 1 base and J 4 bases, with 17 bases left between them. Per germline, CDR1 LNHDA and CDR2 SQIVND (reference sequence). In nucleotides, the CDR3 is TGTGCCAGTAGTATAGTTAGGGGGGGAAAAGGGAATCAGCCCCAGCATTTT. Protein product: CASSIVRGGKGNQPQHF.

The chain combines TRBV13 with TRBJ2-5, with D possibly being TRBD2 (6 bases). The V end was cut by 5 bases, the J end by 3 bases, with 10 bases between. The CDR3 has 13 amino acids. Germline CDR1 PRHDT, CDR2 FYEKMQ (reference sequence). CDR3 bases: TGTGCCAGCAGCCCCAGGACTAAAGAGACCCAGTACTTC. Translating gives CASSPRTKETQYF.

V and J are TRBV28 and TRBJ2-1; D might be TRBD1 (6 bases). Trimming cost V 6 bases and J 4 bases, with 10 bases left between them. The CDR3 contains 13 residues. Germline CDR1 MDHEN, CDR2 SYDVKM. The DNA for the CDR3 is TGTGCCAGCAGCCCCACAGGGTACAATGAGCAGTTCTTC. It specifies CASSPTGYNEQFF.

On this clone itself: The same CDR3 can be traced to other DNA sequences in this sample. The chain recombines TRBV2 with TRBJ1-5; tentatively, D is TRBD1 (5 bases). The CDR3 is 13 residues long. Germline CDR1 and CDR2: SNHLY and FYNNEI. Trimming took off 6 bases at V and 2 bases at J, with 8 bases between the two ends. CDR3 nucleotides: TGTGCCAGCAGACAGACAGGCAATCAGCCCCAGCATTTT. Translation: CASRQTGNQPQHF.

The chain carries TRBV9 and TRBJ2-7; maybe TRBD1 (6 bases). The ends were cut back, 2 bases at V and 4 bases at J, with 13 bases in the middle. CDR1 and CDR2 (germline): SGDLS, YYNGEE. This CDR3 contains 14 residues. This CDR3 reads CASSVRTDTYEQYF. The CDR3 DNA reads as TGTGCCAGCAGCGTCCGGACAGACACTTACGAGCAGTACTTC.